This TCR beta chain appears in the sequencing data of a study of blood T cell repertoires in COVID-19. Study overall: In each case, the material was cDNA or gDNA derived from T cells, B-cell-depleted T cells, or PBMCs.

The CDR3 length is 17 residues. In germline, CDR1 is SGHRS, CDR2 YFSETQ. V dropped 0 bases and J dropped 7; count of bases not matched to a gene: 10. Authors' data handling: Reference gene primer amplification yielded estimated nucleated cell counts. Assay used: immunoSEQ multiplex PCR; TCRdb lists only in-frame clones, some missing. That table furnishes V, J and clone size, whereas the DNA furnished D and trimming. In the table there are 100,000 to 150,000 clones, approximately 83% of which are singletons. The sample comprised peripheral blood. The clonotype was recovered from a man in his fifties or sixties with acute or convalescent COVID-19. The rearrangement uses TRBV5-1 and TRBJ1-6, with 7 bases matching TRBD1. CDR3 in amino acids: CASSLVGQGVGNSPLHF. DNA for the CDR3: TGCGCCAGCAGCTTGGTAGGGCAGGGGGTCGGAAATTCACCCCTCCACTTT.